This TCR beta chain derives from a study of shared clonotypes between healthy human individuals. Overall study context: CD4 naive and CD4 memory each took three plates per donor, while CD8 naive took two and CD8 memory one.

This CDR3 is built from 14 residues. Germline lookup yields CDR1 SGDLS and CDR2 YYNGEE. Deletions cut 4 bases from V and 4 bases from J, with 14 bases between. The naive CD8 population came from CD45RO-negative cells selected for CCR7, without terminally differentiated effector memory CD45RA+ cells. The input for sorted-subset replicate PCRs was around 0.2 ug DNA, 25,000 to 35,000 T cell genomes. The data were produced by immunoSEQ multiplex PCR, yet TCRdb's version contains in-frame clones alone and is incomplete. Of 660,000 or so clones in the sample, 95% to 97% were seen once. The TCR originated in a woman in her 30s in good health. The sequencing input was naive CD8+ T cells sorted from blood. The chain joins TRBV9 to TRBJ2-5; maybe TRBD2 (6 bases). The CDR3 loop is CASSQLWDSETQYF. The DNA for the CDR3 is TGTGCCAGCAGCCAATTATGGGACTCAGAGACCCAGTACTTC.